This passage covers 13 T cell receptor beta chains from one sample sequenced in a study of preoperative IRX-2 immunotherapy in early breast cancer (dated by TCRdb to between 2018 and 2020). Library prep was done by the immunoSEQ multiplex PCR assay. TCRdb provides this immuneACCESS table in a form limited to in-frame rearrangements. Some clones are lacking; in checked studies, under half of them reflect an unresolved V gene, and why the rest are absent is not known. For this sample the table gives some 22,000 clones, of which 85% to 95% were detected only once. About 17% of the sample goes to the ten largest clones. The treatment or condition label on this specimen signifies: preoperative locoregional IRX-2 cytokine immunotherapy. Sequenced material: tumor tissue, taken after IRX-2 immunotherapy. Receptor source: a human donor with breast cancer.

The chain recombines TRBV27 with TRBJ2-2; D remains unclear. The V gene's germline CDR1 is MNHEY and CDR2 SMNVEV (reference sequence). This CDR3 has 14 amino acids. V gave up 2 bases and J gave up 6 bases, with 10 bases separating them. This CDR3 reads CASSLGSSPGELFF. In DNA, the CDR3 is TGTGCCAGCAGTTTAGGCAGCTCTCCCGGGGAGCTGTTTTTT.

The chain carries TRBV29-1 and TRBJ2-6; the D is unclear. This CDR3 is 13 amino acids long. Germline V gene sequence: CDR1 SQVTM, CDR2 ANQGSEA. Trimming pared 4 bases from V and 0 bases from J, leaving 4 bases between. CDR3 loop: CSVGFSGANVLTF. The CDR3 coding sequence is TGCAGCGTTGGCTTCTCTGGGGCCAACGTCCTGACTTTC. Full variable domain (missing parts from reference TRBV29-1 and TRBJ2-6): SAVISQKPSRDICQRGTSLTIQCQVDSQVTMMFWYRQQPGQSLTLIATANQGSEATYESGFVIDKFPISRPNLTFSTLTVSNMSPEDSSIYLCSVGFSGANVLTFGAGSRLTVL.

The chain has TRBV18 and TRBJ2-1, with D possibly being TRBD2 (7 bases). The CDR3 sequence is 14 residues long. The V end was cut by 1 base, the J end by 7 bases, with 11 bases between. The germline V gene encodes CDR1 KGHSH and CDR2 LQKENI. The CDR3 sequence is CASSPRGGGNEQFF. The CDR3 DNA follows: TGTGCCAGCTCACCACGGGGGGGCGGTAATGAGCAGTTCTTC.

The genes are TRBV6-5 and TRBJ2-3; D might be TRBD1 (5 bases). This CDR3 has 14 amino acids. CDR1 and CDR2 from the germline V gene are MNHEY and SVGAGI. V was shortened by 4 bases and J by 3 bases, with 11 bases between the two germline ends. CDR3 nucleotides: TGTGCCAGCAGTTCAGGGTTGTGGACAGATACGCAGTATTTT. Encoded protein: CASSSGLWTDTQYF.

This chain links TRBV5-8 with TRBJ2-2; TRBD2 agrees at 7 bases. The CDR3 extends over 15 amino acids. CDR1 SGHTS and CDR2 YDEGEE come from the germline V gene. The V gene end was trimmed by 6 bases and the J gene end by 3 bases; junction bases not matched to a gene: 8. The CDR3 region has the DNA TGTGCCAGCACCTGGGGGGGAGTCGACACCGGGGAGCTGTTTTTT. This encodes CASTWGGVDTGELFF.

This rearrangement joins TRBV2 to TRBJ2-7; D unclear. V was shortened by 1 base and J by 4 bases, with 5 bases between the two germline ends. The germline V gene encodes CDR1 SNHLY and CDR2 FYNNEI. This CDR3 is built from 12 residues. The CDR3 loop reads CASSEGAYEQYF. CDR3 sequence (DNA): TGTGCCAGCAGTGAAGGGGCGTACGAGCAGTACTTC.

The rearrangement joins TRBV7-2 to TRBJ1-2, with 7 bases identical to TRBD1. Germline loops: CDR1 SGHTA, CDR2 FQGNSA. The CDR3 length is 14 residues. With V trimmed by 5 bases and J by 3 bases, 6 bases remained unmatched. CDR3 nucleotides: TGTGCCAGCAGCCCAGGACAGGTCTACTATGGCTACACCTTC. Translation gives CASSPGQVYYGYTF.

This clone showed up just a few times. In DNA form, the CDR3 reads TGTGCCAGCTGCCGGCTGTACTATGGCTACACCTTC. Its protein is CASCRLYYGYTF. The chain uses TRBV28 and TRBJ1-2; D unresolved. Germline CDR1 reads MDHEN; CDR2 reads SYDVKM. The CDR3 has 12 amino acids. Trimming pared 8 bases from V and 3 bases from J, leaving 10 bases between.

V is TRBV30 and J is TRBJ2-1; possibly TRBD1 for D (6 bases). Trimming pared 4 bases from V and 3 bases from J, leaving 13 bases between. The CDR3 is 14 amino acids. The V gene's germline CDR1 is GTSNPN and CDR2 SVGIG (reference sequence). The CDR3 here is CAWIAGANYNEQFF. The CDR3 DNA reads TGTGCCTGGATAGCAGGGGCTAACTACAATGAGCAGTTCTTC.

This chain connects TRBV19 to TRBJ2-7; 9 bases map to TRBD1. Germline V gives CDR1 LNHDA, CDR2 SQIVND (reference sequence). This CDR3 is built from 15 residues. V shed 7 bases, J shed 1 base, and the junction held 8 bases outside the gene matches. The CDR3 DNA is TGTGCCAGTACCGCATCCGGGACAGGGTCCTACGAGCAGTACTTC. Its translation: CASTASGTGSYEQYF.

Written as DNA, the CDR3 is TGTGCCAGCAGCGGGGGAGGGGATAGAAACACCATATATTTT. It translates to CASSGGGDRNTIYF. This chain joins TRBV9 and TRBJ1-3; D is possibly TRBD1 (5 bases). Deletions cut 3 bases from V and 5 bases from J, with 12 bases between. The CDR3 runs to 14 residues. Germline CDR1 reads SGDLS; CDR2 reads YYNGEE.

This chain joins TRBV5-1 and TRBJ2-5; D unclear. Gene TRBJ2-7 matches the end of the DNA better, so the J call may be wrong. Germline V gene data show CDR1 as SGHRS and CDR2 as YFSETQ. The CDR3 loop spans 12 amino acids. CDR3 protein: CASSLETYEQYF. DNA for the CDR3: TGCGCCAGCAGCTTGGAGACCTACGAGCAGTACTTC.

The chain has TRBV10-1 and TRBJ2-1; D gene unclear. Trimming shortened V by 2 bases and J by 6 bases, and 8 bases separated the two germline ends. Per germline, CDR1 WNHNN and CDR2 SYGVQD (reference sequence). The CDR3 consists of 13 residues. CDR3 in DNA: TGCGCCAGCAGTGAGGACCTACGCAATGAGCAGTTCTTC. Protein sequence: CASSEDLRNEQFF.